This T cell receptor (beta chain) was documented in a study of Ad26.COV2.S vaccination and SARS-CoV-2 variants. Study-level background: Ad26.COV2.S shots went into the muscle once or twice, 56 days apart.

Clones were read by immunoSEQ multiplex PCR, and TCRdb kept only the in-frame ones, dropping some. The sample yields a few hundred thousand clones, around 87% seen once. The CDR3 runs to 16 residues. In germline, CDR1 is LGHDT, CDR2 YNNKEL (reference sequence). Losses at the gene ends were 4 bases for V and 1 base for J; bases not matched to a gene: 3. The treatment: roughly 20 received Ad26.COV2.S at low or high dose, single or two shots; several received placebo; per-sample allocation not given. Sampling happened 63 days after the first vaccine or placebo injection. Material: peripheral blood, obtained in a trial of Ad26.COV2.S vaccine versus placebo. The genes are TRBV3-1 (or the pseudogene TRBV3-2) and TRBJ2-3; 12 nucleotides line up with TRBD2. The sequence was obtained from a person aged 18 to 59 who received the Ad26.COV2.S COVID-19 vaccine or a placebo. This CDR3 is CASSRRTSGGTDTQYF. The CDR3 DNA is TGTGCCAGCAGCCGCCGGACTAGCGGGGGCACAGATACGCAGTATTTT.